The sequence of this T cell receptor beta chain was determined in a study of OX40 agonist ivuxolimab in advanced cancers. Per the germline V gene, CDR1 is SGHAT and CDR2 is FQNNGV. The CDR3 consists of 15 residues. V gave up 3 bases and J gave up 0 bases, with 11 bases separating them. Clones were sequenced by immunoSEQ multiplex PCR, and TCRdb holds only the in-frame ones, with some missing. This table has about 35,000 clones, around three quarters appearing once. The sample holds many counts of this clone. The gene calls are TRBV11-2 and TRBJ1-2; maybe TRBD1 (6 bases). This sample comprised CD4+ or CD8+ T cells sorted from blood, obtained in a trial of the OX40 agonist ivuxolimab. The receptor was isolated from an adult with an advanced solid tumor such as melanoma, head and neck, liver or kidney cancer. CDR3 region: CASSLGHPTNYGYTF. CDR3 nucleotide sequence: TGTGCCAGCAGCTTGGGACACCCGACTAACTATGGCTACACCTTC.